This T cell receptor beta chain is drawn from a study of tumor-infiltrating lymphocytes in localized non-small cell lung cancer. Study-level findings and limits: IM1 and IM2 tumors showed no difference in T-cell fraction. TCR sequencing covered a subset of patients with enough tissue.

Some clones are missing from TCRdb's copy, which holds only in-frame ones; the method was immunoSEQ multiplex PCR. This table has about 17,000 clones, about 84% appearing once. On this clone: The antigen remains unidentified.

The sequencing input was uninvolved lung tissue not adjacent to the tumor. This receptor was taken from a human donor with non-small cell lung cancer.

Written as DNA, the CDR3 is TGTGCCAGCAGCCCCGACTTGGGCGGCAACGAGCAGTACTTC. Its translation is CASSPDLGGNEQYF. The gene calls are TRBV6-6 and TRBJ2-7; no clear D. V lost 6 bases to trimming and J lost 5 bases, with 17 bases between them. This CDR3 has 14 residues. The germline gives CDR1 MNHNY, CDR2 SVGAGI (reference sequence).